Below are 14 T cell receptor beta chains sequenced from a single sample in a study of blood T cell repertoires in COVID-19. Sequencing used immunoSEQ multiplex PCR; TCRdb keeps in-frame clones, though not all of them. The sample lists more than 300,000 clones, about 89% occurring once. Input material: PBMCs or T cells enriched from blood (not recorded which). The receptors stem from a woman aged 40 to 50 who had been exposed to COVID-19.

The J gene is TRBJ1-2, the V gene TRBV15; 9 bases align to TRBD1. This CDR3 has 17 amino acids. Losses at the gene ends were 1 base for V and 0 bases for J; bases not matched to a gene: 6. CDR1 and CDR2 from the germline V gene are LNHNV and YYDKDF (reference sequence). The CDR3 sequence: CATSRGLGQGANYGYTF. The CDR3 nucleotides read TGTGCCACCAGCAGAGGCCTGGGACAGGGAGCTAACTATGGCTACACCTTC.

This clone was counted a single time. The rearrangement joins TRBV5-5 to TRBJ1-1; 12 positions match TRBD1. CDR3 length: 16 amino acids. From germline, CDR1 is SGHKS and CDR2 YYEKEE (reference sequence). V gave up 4 bases and J gave up 4 bases; unmatched junction bases: 8. The CDR3 sequence is CASSPGQGAKGTEAFF. Here the CDR3 DNA reads TGTGCCAGCAGCCCGGGACAGGGGGCAAAGGGCACTGAAGCTTTCTTT. Full variable domain (rest looked up from reference TRBV5-5 and TRBJ1-1): DAGVTQSPTHLIKTRGQQVTLRCSPISGHKSVSWYQQVLGQGPQFIFQYYEKEERGRGNFPDRFSARQFPNYSSELNVNALLLGDSALYLCASSPGQGAKGTEAFFGQGTRLTVV.

To note about this clone: Within the sample, other DNA sequences also encode this same CDR3. The chain has TRBV5-4 and TRBJ2-2; D perhaps matches TRBD1 (5 bases). From germline, CDR1 is SGHNT and CDR2 YYREEE (reference sequence). Trimming shortened V by 1 base and J by 6 bases, and 7 bases separated the two germline ends. The CDR3 contains 13 residues. The CDR3 loop reads CASSLQGSGELFF. Here the CDR3 DNA reads TGTGCCAGCAGCTTGCAGGGCTCCGGGGAGCTGTTTTTT.

V gene TRBV18 combines with J gene TRBJ2-1; 10 nucleotides match TRBD1. Germline values: CDR1 KGHSH, CDR2 LQKENI. The CDR3 contains 16 residues. V lost 6 bases, J lost 5 bases, and 10 bases stayed unmatched. The CDR3: CASSPLDRGLNNEQFF. CDR3 sequence (DNA): TGTGCCAGCTCCCCATTAGACAGGGGGCTCAACAATGAGCAGTTCTTC.

The chain joins TRBV12-3 or TRBV12-4 to TRBJ1-1; D unclear. V dropped 8 bases and J dropped 0 bases, with 7 bases sitting between them. The CDR3 consists of 12 residues. CDR3 sequence: CASGQLNTEAFF. Written as DNA, the CDR3 is TGTGCCAGCGGGCAGCTGAACACTGAAGCTTTCTTT.

This chain links TRBV3-1 (or the pseudogene TRBV3-2) with TRBJ2-3; D not resolved. This CDR3 has 13 amino acids. The germline gives CDR1 LGHDT, CDR2 YNNKEL (reference sequence). The V and J ends lost 5 bases and 4 bases respectively, with 10 bases between them. The CDR3 sequence: CASSESLPDTQYF. In DNA, the CDR3 is TGTGCCAGCAGCGAGTCCCTCCCAGATACGCAGTATTTT.

The CDR3 DNA sequence: TGTGCCATCAGTGAAGGAGGGAACGGAAACACCATATATTTT. This codes for CAISEGGNGNTIYF. This chain joins TRBV10-3 and TRBJ1-3; D remains unclear. V lost 3 bases and J 4 bases, leaving 10 bases between the germline ends. Germline loops: CDR1 ENHRY, CDR2 SYGVKD. The CDR3 consists of 14 residues.

The chain joins TRBV30 to TRBJ1-6; no clear D. The CDR3 has 13 residues. CDR1 and CDR2 (germline): GTSNPN, SVGIG (reference sequence). Trimming removed 3 bases from V and 9 bases from J, with 12 bases in between. CDR3 DNA sequence: TGTGCCTGGAGAAGGGAGATCTCTTCACCCCTCCACTTT. It translates to CAWRREISSPLHF.

The chain is built from TRBV10-3 and TRBJ1-3, with unresolved D. CDR3 size: 13 residues. Germline CDR1 reads ENHRY; CDR2 reads SYGVKD. Trimming cost V 4 bases and J 0 bases, with 4 bases left between them. DNA of the CDR3: TGTGCCATCAGTGGCAGCTCTGGAAACACCATATATTTT. Amino acid sequence: CAISGSSGNTIYF.

For this clone: Other DNA sequences of this sample code for an identical CDR3. The V call is TRBV19, the J call TRBJ1-5; 7 nucleotides agree with TRBD1. With 4 bases clipped from V and 1 base from J, the junction kept 1 base outside the gene matches. The CDR3 totals 14 residues. CDR1 is LNHDA and CDR2 is SQIVND in the germline V gene (reference sequence). The CDR3 loop reads CASSRQGSNQPQHF. The DNA of the CDR3 is TGTGCCAGTAGTAGACAGGGCAGCAATCAGCCCCAGCATTTT.

V usage is TRBV5-1 and J usage is TRBJ1-6; 8 positions match TRBD1. The CDR3 sequence is 15 residues long. Per germline, CDR1 SGHRS and CDR2 YFSETQ. Trimming removed 4 bases from V and 8 bases from J; junction bases left unmatched: 8. The CDR3 coding sequence is TGCGCCAGCAGCCCAGGACAGGGTCTACATTCACCCCTCCACTTT. This sequence encodes CASSPGQGLHSPLHF.

The V call is TRBV29-1, the J call TRBJ1-1; D gene unclear. This CDR3 contains 13 residues. Trimming shortened V by 4 bases and J by 1 base, and 10 bases separated the two germline ends. Per germline, CDR1 SQVTM and CDR2 ANQGSEA. The CDR3 region is CSVGWQANTEAFF. Here the CDR3 DNA reads TGCAGCGTTGGGTGGCAGGCGAACACTGAAGCTTTCTTT.

The rearrangement uses TRBV24-1 and TRBJ1-2, with D uncertain. The CDR3 has 11 amino acids. The V and J ends lost 10 bases and 3 bases respectively, with 8 bases between them. The germline V gene encodes CDR1 KGHDR and CDR2 SFDVKD. CDR3: CATRRDYGYTF. DNA for the CDR3: TGTGCCACGAGGAGAGACTATGGCTACACCTTC.

The chain couples TRBV6-2 or TRBV6-3 to TRBJ2-7; D remains unclear. The germline V and J ends were trimmed by 5 bases and 2 bases, with 10 bases remaining between them. Germline V lookup: CDR1 MNHEY, CDR2 SVGEGT. The CDR3 is made up of 13 amino acids. The CDR3 protein is CASSEEIPYEQYF. In nucleotides, the CDR3 is TGTGCCAGCAGTGAGGAGATCCCCTACGAGCAGTACTTC.